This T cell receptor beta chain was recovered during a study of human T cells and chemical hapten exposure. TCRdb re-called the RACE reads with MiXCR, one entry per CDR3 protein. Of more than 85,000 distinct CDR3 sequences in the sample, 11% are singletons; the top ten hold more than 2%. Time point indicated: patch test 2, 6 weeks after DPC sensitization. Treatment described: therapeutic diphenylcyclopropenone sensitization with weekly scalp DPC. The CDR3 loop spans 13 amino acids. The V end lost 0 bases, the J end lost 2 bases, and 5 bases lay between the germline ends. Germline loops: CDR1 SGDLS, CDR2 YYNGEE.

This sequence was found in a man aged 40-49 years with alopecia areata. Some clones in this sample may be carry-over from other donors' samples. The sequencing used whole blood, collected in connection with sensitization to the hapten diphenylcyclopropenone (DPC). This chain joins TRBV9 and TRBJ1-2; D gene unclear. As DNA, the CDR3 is TGTGCCAGCAGCGTAGCTGGAAACTATGGCTACACCTTC. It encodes CASSVAGNYGYTF.